This is a list of T cell receptor beta chains from one sample in a study of T-cell reconstitution after alpha-beta-depleted transplantation in children. TCRdb itself ran the PCR reads through MiXCR, one entry per CDR3 protein. In the table there are some 220,000 distinct CDR3 sequences, roughly a tenth of which are singletons. The material was PBMCs from the stem cell graft donor, obtained from the stem cell graft. All receptors derive from a human donor who donated a stem cell graft to a child with acute lymphoblastic leukemia. Both conserved end residues are part of each CDR3. Fields, in order: J gene, V gene, CDR3 protein.

J gene: TRBJ2-7; V gene: TRBV18; CDR3 protein: CASSPTSGGADEQYF
J gene: TRBJ2-1; V gene: TRBV5-6; CDR3 protein: CASSLNSGIRNNEQFF
J gene: TRBJ2-4; V gene: TRBV7-2; CDR3 protein: CASSMTGEGNIQYF
J gene: TRBJ2-1; V gene: TRBV29-1; CDR3 protein: CSVVGLSYNEQFF
J gene: TRBJ1-2; V gene: TRBV7-9; CDR3 protein: CASRTAGDGYTF
J gene: TRBJ1-5; V gene: TRBV12-3/TRBV12-4; CDR3 protein: CASSFVGGSNQPQHF
J gene: TRBJ2-7; V gene: TRBV29-1; CDR3 protein: CSVSDGQGRSWQGDYEQYF
J gene: TRBJ2-5; V gene: TRBV5-1; CDR3 protein: CASSLASQGAGTQYF
J gene: TRBJ2-3; V gene: TRBV6-5; CDR3 protein: CASRLAGGPIVTDTQYF
J gene: TRBJ1-4; V gene: TRBV5-1; CDR3 protein: CASSIGQGEEKLFF
J gene: TRBJ1-5; V gene: TRBV7-2; CDR3 protein: CASSTGGGRLYSNQPQHF
J gene: TRBJ1-1; V gene: TRBV29-1; CDR3 protein: CSVDAGKGAFF
J gene: TRBJ1-2; V gene: TRBV5-6; CDR3 protein: CASSLSRYGYTF
J gene: TRBJ1-4; V gene: TRBV2; CDR3 protein: CASSWTGDEKLFF